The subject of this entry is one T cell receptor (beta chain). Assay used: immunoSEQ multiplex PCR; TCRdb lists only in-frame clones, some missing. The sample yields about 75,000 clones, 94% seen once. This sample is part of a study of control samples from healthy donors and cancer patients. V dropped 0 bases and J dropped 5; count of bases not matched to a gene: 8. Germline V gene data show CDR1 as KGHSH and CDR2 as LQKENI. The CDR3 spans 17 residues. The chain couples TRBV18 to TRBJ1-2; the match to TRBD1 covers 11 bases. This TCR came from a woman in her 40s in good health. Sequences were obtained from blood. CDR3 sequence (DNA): TGTGCCAGCTCACCACCGGGACAGGGGGGAACCGGATATGGCTACACCTTC. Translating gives CASSPPGQGGTGYGYTF.